These 10 T cell receptor beta chains share one sample of origin, sequenced in a study of Graves' ophthalmopathy and Graves' hyperthyroidism. Using RNA transcripts, the TCR beta CDR3 regions were amplified. An initial RT-PCR round employing HTBI primers preceded a second-round multiplex PCR. TCRdb re-analysed the multiplex PCR reads in MiXCR, keeping a single row per CDR3 protein. The sample holds approximately 700,000 distinct CDR3 sequences, just over 40% seen once. The sample comprised peripheral blood. Receptor source: an adult man with Graves' ophthalmopathy.

Here the CDR3 reads CASSKAGSLDTQYF. CDR3 bases: TGTGCCAGCAGCAAAGCAGGGTCACTTGATACGCAGTATTTT. The chain has TRBV7-6 and TRBJ2-3; the D gene is possibly TRBD1 (5 bases). Trimming took off 5 bases at V and 6 bases at J, with 15 bases between the two ends. CDR3 size: 14 residues. CDR1 is SGHVS, CDR2 FNYEAQ, per germline.

This clonotype showed up many times. The chain joins TRBV10-3 to TRBJ2-3; TRBD1 matches 7 bases. The germline gives CDR1 ENHRY, CDR2 SYGVKD. V lost 6 bases to trimming and J lost 0 bases; unmatched junction nucleotides: 3. The CDR3 covers 14 residues. CDR3 nucleotides: TGTGCCATCAGCGGGGACAGTAGCACAGATACGCAGTATTTT. Its translation: CAISGDSSTDTQYF.

This clonotype appeared once. The J gene is TRBJ2-5, the V gene TRBV24-1, with 7 bases lining up with TRBD2. The CDR3 covers 15 residues. Trimming cost V 5 bases and J 5 bases; bases outside gene matches: 10. Germline V gene lookup returns CDR1 KGHDR and CDR2 SFDVKD. CDR3 coding DNA: TGTGCCACCAGTGTCGGAGCGCGGGGAGGGGAGACCCAGTACTTC. The encoded protein is CATSVGARGGETQYF.

This clonotype appeared a few times. In nucleotides, the CDR3 is TGTGCCAGCAGTCCGGACCAGGGGCAGCCCCAGCATTTT. This gives the protein CASSPDQGQPQHF. This chain connects TRBV12-3 or TRBV12-4 to TRBJ1-5; perhaps TRBD1 as D (6 bases). The CDR3 contains 13 residues. V shed 5 bases and J shed 7 bases, with 12 bases lying between them.

The table lists this clonotype with many counts. The rearrangement joins TRBV4-1 to TRBJ2-2, with a possible D match to TRBD2 (6 bases). In germline, CDR1 is MGHRA, CDR2 YSYEKL. The CDR3 loop spans 12 amino acids. V shed 8 bases and J shed 7 bases, with 11 bases lying between them. The CDR3 bases are TGCGCCAGCCACGGAGGGGACGGGGAGCTGTTTTTT. Its protein product is CASHGGDGELFF.

A word on this clonotype: At one of its ends the junction is not consistent with the germline gene, which may arise from a read error. The chain has TRBV10-3 and TRBJ1-1; D is ambiguous. Germline CDR1 reads ENHRY; CDR2 reads SYGVKD. The CDR3 runs 15 residues. CDR3 coding DNA: TGTGCCAGCAGTTACCCCGGGGAGGGAGGGACTGAAGCTTTCTTT. It is translated as CASSYPGEGGTEAFF.

The chain employs TRBV7-2 and TRBJ2-5; 12 nucleotides align to TRBD2. Germline trimming cut 5 bases from V and 2 bases from J; bases unmatched to any gene: 6. This CDR3 has 16 amino acids. Germline CDR1 is SGHTA and CDR2 is FQGNSA. The CDR3, as DNA: TGTGCCAGCAGCCCCTCAGGACTAGCGGGACAAGAGACCCAGTACTTC. This translates into CASSPSGLAGQETQYF.

This clonotype was seen repeatedly, ten times or more. The chain recombines TRBV12-3 or TRBV12-4 with TRBJ1-2, with D uncertain. This CDR3 is built from 13 residues. V gave up 2 bases and J gave up 12 bases, with 16 bases separating them. CDR3 protein: CASSLTGSGNHTF. As DNA, the CDR3 is TGTGCCAGCAGTTTAACGGGATCCGGGAACCACACCTTC.

This clonotype was seen many times. The CDR3 nucleotides read TGTGCCAGCAGCCCGTCTGCGGCAGGCAATCAGCCCCAGCATTTT. It is translated as CASSPSAAGNQPQHF. V is TRBV9 and J is TRBJ1-5; D uncertain. Trimming took off 4 bases at V and 2 bases at J, with 13 bases between the two ends. Germline CDR1 and CDR2: SGDLS and YYNGEE. The CDR3 is 15 amino acids. Full variable domain (remainder filled in from reference TRBV9 and TRBJ1-5): DSGVTQTPKHLITATGQRVTLRCSPRSGDLSVYWYQQSLDQGLQFLIQYYNGEERAKGNILERFSAQQFPDLHSELNLSSLELGDSALYFCASSPSAAGNQPQHFGDGTRLSIL.

The chain recombines TRBV7-2 with TRBJ2-5, with TRBD1 matching 8 bases. From germline, CDR1 is SGHTA and CDR2 FQGNSA. Trimming took 1 base from V and 5 from J; bases not matched to a gene: 9. The CDR3 sequence is 16 residues long. The CDR3 sequence: CASSLGQGPGRETQYF. The CDR3 nucleotides are TGTGCCAGCAGCTTAGGACAGGGGCCGGGTAGGGAGACCCAGTACTTC. Full variable domain (outside the CDR3, taken from reference TRBV7-2 and TRBJ2-5): GAGVSQSPSNKVTEKGKDVELRCDPISGHTALYWYRQSLGQGLEFLIYFQGNSAPDKSGLPSDRFSAERTGGSVSTLTIQRTQQEDSAVYLCASSLGQGPGRETQYFGPGTRLLVL.